Following are 32 T cell receptor beta chains from one sample sequenced in a study of type 1 and type 2 diabetes patients. The PCR template was genomic DNA. Amplification of the beta chain CDR3 used 30 forward and 13 reverse multiplex primers. TCRdb itself ran the multiplex PCR reads through MiXCR, one entry per CDR3 protein. Counted here are approximately 260,000 distinct CDR3 sequences, 45% to 60% occurring once; the ten biggest clones make up approximately 13%. Sequenced material: peripheral blood mononuclear cells (PBMCs). The receptor set was obtained from a man between 18 and 35 years old with type 2 diabetes.

The chain employs TRBV7-6 and TRBJ2-5, with 8 nucleotides matching TRBD2. The CDR3 extends over 15 amino acids. With V trimmed by 5 bases and J by 4 bases, 9 bases remained unmatched. Germline V lookup: CDR1 SGHVS, CDR2 FNYEAQ. CDR3 amino acids: CASSTGAGGRETQYF. As DNA, the CDR3 is TGTGCCAGCAGCACCGGCGCGGGGGGAAGAGAGACCCAGTACTTC.

The chain uses TRBV2 and TRBJ1-5; D gene uncertain. The CDR3 length is 15 residues. The V end lost 1 base, the J end lost 1 base, and 8 bases lay between the germline ends. Germline CDR1 SNHLY, CDR2 FYNNEI. The CDR3 DNA reads TGTGCCAGCAGTGAAGAAGGGAACAGCAATCAGCCCCAGCATTTT. Translation: CASSEEGNSNQPQHF.

The chain employs TRBV12-3 or TRBV12-4 and TRBJ2-7; 10 bases line up with TRBD1. Trimming took 5 bases from V and 3 from J; bases not matched to a gene: 13. CDR3 length equals 17 residues. This CDR3 reads CASSLNPGQGRHYEQYF. In DNA form, the CDR3 reads TGTGCCAGCAGTCTTAATCCGGGACAGGGGAGGCACTACGAGCAGTACTTC.

A note on this clonotype: A much more abundant neighbour one base away suggests this may be a read error. The rearrangement uses TRBV19 and TRBJ1-2, with 7 nucleotides matching TRBD1. V lost 4 bases, J lost 0 bases, and 5 bases stayed unmatched. In germline, CDR1 is LNHDA, CDR2 SQIVND (reference sequence). The CDR3 is 15 amino acids. The CDR3 coding sequence is TGTGCCAGTAGTACAGGGACAGACACTAACTATGGCTACACCTTC. Protein sequence: CASSTGTDTNYGYTF.

This sequence joins TRBV29-1 and TRBJ2-7, with a weak D call TRBD2 (5 bases). The CDR3 spans 13 residues. Germline-derived CDR1 and CDR2 are SQVTM and ANQGSEA. V lost 3 bases to trimming and J lost 2 bases, with 11 bases between them. The CDR3 here is CSVDAVGTYEQYF. The DNA for the CDR3 is TGCAGCGTTGATGCGGTCGGGACCTACGAGCAGTACTTC.

This clonotype occurred once. A much more abundant neighbour one base away suggests this may be a read error. The chain has TRBV30 and TRBJ1-2; D not resolved. CDR3 length: 11 amino acids. Germline CDR1 and CDR2: GTSNPN and SVGIG (reference sequence). The CDR3 protein is CARSGLEGYTF. As DNA, the CDR3 is TGTGCCCGGAGCGGACTGGAAGGCTACACCTTC.

The V call is TRBV5-4, the J call TRBJ1-6; D unclear. Germline V gives CDR1 SGHNT, CDR2 YYREEE (reference sequence). Between the trimmed V and J ends, which lost 0 bases and 7 bases, there was a span of 11 bases. CDR3 length: 15 residues. The CDR3 DNA reads as TGTGCCAGCAGCTTGGTCGCAGGAGGGAATTCACCCCTCCACTTT. Its translation is CASSLVAGGNSPLHF.

The V gene is TRBV12-3 or TRBV12-4, the J gene TRBJ1-6, with a weak D call TRBD1 (6 bases). The CDR3 is 15 amino acids. Deletions cut 1 base from V and 7 bases from J, with 11 bases between. For the CDR3, the DNA is TGTGCCAGCAGTTTAGTTCGCCAGGGGAATTCACCCCTCCACTTT. Its translation: CASSLVRQGNSPLHF.

The DNA of the CDR3 is TGTGCCTGGAGTGTACGTGGTCATCGGACTGAAGCTTTCTTT. It encodes CAWSVRGHRTEAFF. This rearrangement joins TRBV30 to TRBJ1-1; D is uncertain. The CDR3 has 14 amino acids. V lost 0 bases, J lost 5 bases, and 13 bases lay in between. In germline, CDR1 is GTSNPN, CDR2 SVGIG (reference sequence).

J is TRBJ2-2 and V is TRBV10-1; TRBD1 agrees at 7 bases. Germline-derived CDR1 and CDR2 are WNHNN and SYGVQD (reference sequence). CDR3 length: 15 amino acids. V trimming: 4 bases; J trimming: 0 bases; junction bases outside the gene matches: 2. As DNA, the CDR3 is TGCGCCAGCAGTGTCCAGGGGGCGAACACCGGGGAGCTGTTTTTT. Protein: CASSVQGANTGELFF.

The V gene is TRBV13, the J gene TRBJ1-2; D unresolved. The CDR3 length is 14 residues. Trimming removed 1 base at V and 0 bases at J, with 6 bases between. CDR1 is PRHDT, CDR2 FYEKMQ, per germline (reference sequence). This CDR3 reads CASSLVAANYGYTF. DNA of the CDR3: TGTGCCAGCAGCTTAGTAGCCGCTAACTATGGCTACACCTTC. Supplemented by reference TRBV13 and TRBJ1-2, the full variable domain reads AAGVIQSPRHLIKEKRETATLKCYPIPRHDTVYWYQQGPGQDPQFLISFYEKMQSDKGSIPDRFSAQQFSDYHSELNMSSLELGDSALYFCASSLVAANYGYTFGSGTRLTVV.

The chain has TRBV7-2 and TRBJ2-1; 9 bases match TRBD2. J gave up 6 bases and V 3 bases, and 6 bases lay outside the gene matches. This CDR3 spans 15 amino acids. Germline values: CDR1 SGHTA, CDR2 FQGNSA. Written as DNA, the CDR3 is TGTGCCAGCAGCTTGAGCGGGAGGTATCGCAATGAGCAGTTCTTC. This gives the protein CASSLSGRYRNEQFF.

This clonotype was counted between two and nine times. This chain uses TRBV2 with TRBJ2-7; the D gene is possibly TRBD2 (5 bases). The CDR3 runs to 19 residues. V dropped 3 bases and J dropped 0 bases, with 24 bases sitting between them. The V gene's germline CDR1 is SNHLY and CDR2 FYNNEI. DNA for the CDR3: TGTGCCAGCAGTGAGGGGAGTTGGACGCTGACCCTGAGCTCCTACGAGCAGTACTTC. Encoded protein: CASSEGSWTLTLSSYEQYF. The full variable domain, completed using reference TRBV2 and TRBJ2-7, is EPEVTQTPSHQVTQMGQEVILRCVPISNHLYFYWYRQILGQKVEFLVSFYNNEISEKSEIFDDQFSVERPDGSNFTLKIRSTKLEDSAMYFCASSEGSWTLTLSSYEQYFGPGTRLTVT.

The gene calls are TRBV9 and TRBJ2-7; 10 bases align to TRBD2. The CDR3 has 15 amino acids. V trimming: 3 bases; J trimming: 0 bases; junction bases outside the gene matches: 3. Germline V gives CDR1 SGDLS, CDR2 YYNGEE. Written as DNA, the CDR3 is TGTGCCAGCAGCGAGGGACTAGCGAACTCCTACGAGCAGTACTTC. Translation gives CASSEGLANSYEQYF.

This clonotype was recorded only once. The chain has TRBV9 and TRBJ2-5; 12 bases fit TRBD2. Germline assignment: CDR1 SGDLS and CDR2 YYNGEE. This CDR3 contains 15 residues. Trimming at V came to 1 base and at J to 5 bases, leaving 3 bases not matched to a gene. Here the CDR3 DNA reads TGTGCCAGCAGCGTAACCCTAGCGGGGGGGGAGACCCAGTACTTC. Its translation is CASSVTLAGGETQYF.

The V and J genes are TRBV6-1 and TRBJ2-7, with a weak D call TRBD1 (6 bases). V lost 5 bases, J lost 3 bases, and 20 bases lay in between. Germline CDR1 is MNHNS and CDR2 is SASEGT. The CDR3 spans 16 residues. The CDR3 nucleotides read TGTGCCAGCAGTCCAATGGCACAGGGACCAAACTACGAGCAGTACTTC. Translated, it gives CASSPMAQGPNYEQYF.

This clonotype has only a few counts. The rearrangement uses TRBV20-1 and TRBJ2-2; TRBD2 matches at 12 bases. This CDR3 spans 13 amino acids. CDR1 and CDR2 (germline): DFQATT, SNEGSKA (reference sequence). The junction had 4 bases not matched to a gene; V was cut back by 6 bases and J by 8 bases. The CDR3 DNA reads TGCAGTGCGAGACTAGCGGGGGTGGGGGAGCTGTTTTTT. Translating it yields CSARLAGVGELFF.

The V gene is TRBV10-3, the J gene TRBJ2-5; either TRBD1 or TRBD2 may fit D (5 bases each). This CDR3 is 13 amino acids long. In germline, CDR1 is ENHRY, CDR2 SYGVKD. Trimming pared 5 bases from V and 1 base from J, leaving 8 bases between. CDR3: CAISSGSQETQYF. CDR3 bases: TGTGCCATCAGTTCAGGGAGCCAAGAGACCCAGTACTTC.

Only a few counts were recorded for this clonotype. The rearrangement joins TRBV19 to TRBJ2-7; 7 bases line up with TRBD1. CDR3 length: 15 residues. V shed 1 base, J shed 3 bases, and the junction held 6 bases outside the gene matches. Germline CDR1 and CDR2: LNHDA and SQIVND (reference sequence). CDR3 sequence: CASSIGPGQIYEQYF. The CDR3 DNA is TGTGCCAGTAGTATAGGTCCGGGACAGATCTACGAGCAGTACTTC.

The chain joins TRBV30 to TRBJ1-1, with D unclear. V shed 2 bases and J shed 4 bases, with 17 bases lying between them. Germline V gene sequence: CDR1 GTSNPN, CDR2 SVGIG (reference sequence). The CDR3 is 15 amino acids. The CDR3 region has the DNA TGTGCCTGGAGTCCGGCGATGTCTGTAGTCACTGAAGCTTTCTTT. This sequence encodes CAWSPAMSVVTEAFF.

This sequence joins TRBV3-1 and TRBJ2-7; 7 bases align to TRBD2. The CDR3 is 14 residues long. The germline gives CDR1 LGHDT, CDR2 YNNKEL (reference sequence). The junction had 7 bases not matched to a gene; V was cut back by 2 bases and J by 6 bases. The CDR3 loop is CASSQTSDPSEQYF. The CDR3 coding sequence is TGTGCCAGCAGCCAAACTAGCGATCCCTCCGAGCAGTACTTC.

The chain recombines TRBV29-1 with TRBJ1-3; a weak D match, TRBD1 (6 bases). Trimming stripped 6 bases from V and 2 bases from J, with 14 bases between. Per germline, CDR1 SQVTM and CDR2 ANQGSEA. The CDR3 is made up of 14 amino acids. The CDR3 sequence is CSVTGAEAGNTIYF. CDR3 DNA: TGCAGCGTGACGGGGGCAGAGGCTGGAAACACCATATATTTT.

The V and J genes are TRBV2 and TRBJ2-3; unclear D gene. This CDR3 region has 17 residues. Germline V gene sequence: CDR1 SNHLY, CDR2 FYNNEI. The V and J ends lost 1 base and 5 bases respectively, with 19 bases between them. Here the CDR3 DNA reads TGTGCCAGCAGTGAAGGGATTAGTGGGGATATCGGAGATACGCAGTATTTT. The encoded protein is CASSEGISGDIGDTQYF.

This clonotype occurred a few times. The V call is TRBV20-1, the J call TRBJ2-5; D is unclear. The CDR3 covers 11 residues. Trimming took off 4 bases at V and 2 bases at J, with 5 bases between the two ends. Per germline, CDR1 DFQATT and CDR2 SNEGSKA (reference sequence). CDR3 sequence reads: CSAMKQETQYF. In DNA, the CDR3 is TGCAGTGCTATGAAACAAGAGACCCAGTACTTC.

This chain joins TRBV20-1 and TRBJ2-5; 11 bases map to TRBD1. Per the germline V gene, CDR1 is DFQATT and CDR2 is SNEGSKA (reference sequence). The CDR3 sequence is 14 residues long. Trimming took 6 bases from V and 5 from J; bases not matched to a gene: 8. The CDR3 region is CSATRDRGKETQYF. The CDR3 coding sequence is TGCAGTGCAACCAGGGACAGGGGGAAGGAGACCCAGTACTTC.

This clonotype was detected ten times or more. The V call is TRBV10-3, the J call TRBJ1-1; 7 nucleotides agree with TRBD1. This CDR3 is 13 amino acids long. Germline V gene data show CDR1 as ENHRY and CDR2 as SYGVKD. The trim removed 2 bases at V and 10 bases at J, leaving 7 bases unmatched. The CDR3 here is CAISETDRDVAFF. In nucleotides, the CDR3 is TGTGCCATCAGTGAGACAGACAGGGACGTAGCTTTCTTT.

The chain joins TRBV5-1 to TRBJ1-1; D unclear. The V and J ends lost 3 bases and 1 base respectively, with 16 bases between them. The length of the CDR3 is 16 residues. CDR1 is SGHRS and CDR2 is YFSETQ in the germline V gene. CDR3 DNA sequence: TGCGCCAGCAGCTCCGGGGAGACTTACAGGAACACTGAAGCTTTCTTT. Amino acids: CASSSGETYRNTEAFF.

This clonotype was counted many times. The chain combines TRBV7-2 with TRBJ1-1; D ambiguous. This CDR3 has 15 residues. V shed 5 bases and J shed 0 bases, with 13 bases lying between them. Germline V lookup: CDR1 SGHTA, CDR2 FQGNSA. CDR3 nucleotides: TGTGCCAGCAGCACCGACACGCTCATGAACACTGAAGCTTTCTTT. Translating it yields CASSTDTLMNTEAFF. The variable domain in full, completed from reference TRBV7-2 and TRBJ1-1, reads GAGVSQSPSNKVTEKGKDVELRCDPISGHTALYWYRQSLGQGLEFLIYFQGNSAPDKSGLPSDRFSAERTGGSVSTLTIQRTQQEDSAVYLCASSTDTLMNTEAFFGQGTRLTVV.

This clonotype was recorded a few times. At one of its ends the junction is not consistent with the germline gene, which may arise from a read error. The genes are TRBV2 and TRBJ2-7, with 7 bases identical to TRBD1. The germline CDR1 and CDR2 sequences are SNHLY and FYNNEI. The CDR3 contains 14 residues. This chain's CDR3 is CASTAWDRAYEQHF. The CDR3 DNA is TGTGCCAGCACCGCGTGGGACAGAGCCTACGAGCAGCACTTC. Based on the CDR3 plus reference TRBV2 and TRBJ2-7, the full variable domain is EPEVTQTPSHQVTQMGQEVILRCVPISNHLYFYWYRQILGQKVEFLVSFYNNEISEKSEIFDDQFSVERPDGSNFTLKIRSTKLEDSAMYFCASTAWDRAYEQHFGPGTRLTVT.

The chain recombines TRBV7-2 with TRBJ1-2; 9 bases agree with TRBD1. The length of the CDR3 is 19 residues. Germline-derived CDR1 and CDR2 are SGHTA and FQGNSA. Germline trimming cut 6 bases from V and 1 base from J; bases unmatched to any gene: 18. The CDR3 region is CASSFSRDREGYYNYGYTF. CDR3 bases: TGTGCCAGCAGTTTTTCCCGGGACAGGGAAGGGTATTATAACTATGGCTACACCTTC. The full variable domain, completed using reference TRBV7-2 and TRBJ1-2, is GAGVSQSPSNKVTEKGKDVELRCDPISGHTALYWYRQSLGQGLEFLIYFQGNSAPDKSGLPSDRFSAERTGGSVSTLTIQRTQQEDSAVYLCASSFSRDREGYYNYGYTFGSGTRLTVV.

Regarding this clonotype: Just one base apart from a much larger clone, this may be a read error. V and J are TRBV27 and TRBJ2-7, with TRBD1 identical over 9 bases. Trimming removed 5 bases from V and 7 bases from J; junction bases left unmatched: 9. The germline V gene has CDR1 MNHEY and CDR2 SMNVEV (reference sequence). The CDR3 runs 14 residues. CDR3 coding DNA: TGTGCCAGCAGTCTCGACAGGGGGTCCAATGAGCAGTACTTC. Its translation is CASSLDRGSNEQYF.

The rearrangement joins TRBV13 to TRBJ2-1; 13 nucleotides agree with TRBD2. The V segment lost 2 bases and the J segment 13 bases; nucleotides outside the gene matches: 5. The CDR3 sequence is 14 residues long. The V gene's germline CDR1 is PRHDT and CDR2 FYEKMQ (reference sequence). The CDR3 region has the DNA TGTGCCAGCAGCTTACCGACTAGCGGGGGGCCCCAGTTCTTC. It codes for CASSLPTSGGPQFF.